This T cell receptor beta chain was identified during a study of blood T cell repertoires in COVID-19. Study-wide background: The samples span acute and convalescent COVID-19 from the United States, Italy and Spain. The analysed material was cDNA or gDNA that came from T cells, B-cell-depleted T cells, or PBMCs.

Original processing methods: Counts of nucleated cells, estimated from reference gene primer amplification, were obtained. TCRdb's copy holds only in-frame clones and misses some; the assay was immunoSEQ multiplex PCR. V and J calls and clone size come straight from that table; D and trimming were deduced from the DNA. The data contain about 110,000 clones, approximately 90% of them singletons. The CDR3 has 13 amino acids. The germline V and J ends were trimmed by 9 bases and 5 bases, with 13 bases remaining between them. CDR1 and CDR2 from the germline V gene are KGHDR and SFDVKD. The sample comprised peripheral blood. This TCR was sampled from a human donor in a cohort sampled during active COVID-19. This chain joins TRBV24-1 and TRBJ1-5; maybe TRBD1 (6 bases). The CDR3 nucleotides read TGTGCCACCGGCAGGGGTGGGGATCAGCCCCAGCATTTT. Its protein is CATGRGGDQPQHF.